The present TCR beta chain was sequenced within a study of T cell repertoires in aging, cancer and after chemotherapy. A mixed TRB-A/B primer pool amplified rearranged TRB by multiplex touch-down PCR. TCRdb reprocessed the multiplex PCR reads via MiXCR and lists one record per CDR3 protein. The data contain thousands of distinct CDR3 sequences, more than 30% of them singletons. TCR beta rearrangements were amplified from peripheral blood genomic DNA. The CDR3 is 15 residues long. Trimming shortened V by 8 bases and J by 8 bases, and 22 bases separated the two germline ends. In germline, CDR1 is LNHDA, CDR2 SQIVND (reference sequence). This clonotype has more than one count but fewer than ten.

This sequence originates from a human donor with a solid tumor. The chain recombines TRBV19 with TRBJ1-3; weak D call: TRBD1 (5 bases). The sequenced material came from blood. CDR3 sequence: CASAPRGSLLDTIYF. CDR3 DNA sequence: TGTGCCAGTGCCCCCCGGGGGTCCCTTCTCGACACCATATATTTT.